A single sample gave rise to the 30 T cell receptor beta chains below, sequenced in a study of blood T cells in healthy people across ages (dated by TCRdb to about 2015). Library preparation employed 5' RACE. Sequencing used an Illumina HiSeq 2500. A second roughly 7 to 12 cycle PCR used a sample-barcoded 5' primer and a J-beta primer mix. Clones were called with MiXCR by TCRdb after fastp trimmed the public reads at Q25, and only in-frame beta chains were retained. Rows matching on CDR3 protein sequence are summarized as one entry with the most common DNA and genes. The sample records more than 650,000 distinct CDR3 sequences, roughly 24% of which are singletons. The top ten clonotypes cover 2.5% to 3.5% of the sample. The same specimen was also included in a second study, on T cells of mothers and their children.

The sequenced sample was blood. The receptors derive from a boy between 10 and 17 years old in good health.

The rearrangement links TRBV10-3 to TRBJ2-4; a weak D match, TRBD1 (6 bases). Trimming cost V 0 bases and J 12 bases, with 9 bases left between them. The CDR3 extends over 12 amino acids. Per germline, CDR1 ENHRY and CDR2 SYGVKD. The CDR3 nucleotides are TGTGCCATCAGTGAGTCGAGGGGGACTCAGTACTTC. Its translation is CAISESRGTQYF.

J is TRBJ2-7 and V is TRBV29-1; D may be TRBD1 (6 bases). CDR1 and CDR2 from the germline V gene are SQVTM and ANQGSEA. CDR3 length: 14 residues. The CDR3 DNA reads TGCGGTGTCATCCGGGACACGGACACCTACGAGCAGTACTTC. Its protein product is CGVIRDTDTYEQYF.

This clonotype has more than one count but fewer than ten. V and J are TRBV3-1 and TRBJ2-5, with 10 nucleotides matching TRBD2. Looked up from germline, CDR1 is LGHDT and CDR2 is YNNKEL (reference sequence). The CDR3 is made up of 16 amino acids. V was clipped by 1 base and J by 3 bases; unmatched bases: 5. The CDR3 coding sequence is TGTGCCAGCAGCCAAGTAGCGGGGGGCCCGGAAGAGACCCAGTACTTC. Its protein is CASSQVAGGPEETQYF.

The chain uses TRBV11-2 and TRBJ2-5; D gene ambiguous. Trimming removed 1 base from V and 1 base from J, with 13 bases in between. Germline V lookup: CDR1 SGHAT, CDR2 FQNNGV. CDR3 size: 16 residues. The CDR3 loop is CASSLGNRASQETQYF. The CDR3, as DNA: TGTGCCAGCAGCTTAGGCAACCGGGCTTCCCAAGAGACCCAGTACTTC.

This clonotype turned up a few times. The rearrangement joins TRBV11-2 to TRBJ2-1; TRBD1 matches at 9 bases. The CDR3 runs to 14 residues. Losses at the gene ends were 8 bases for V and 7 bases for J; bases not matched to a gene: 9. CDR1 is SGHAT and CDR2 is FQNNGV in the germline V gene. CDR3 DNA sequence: TGTGCCAGCGGGCCCTGGACAGGGGTTAATGAGCAGTTCTTC. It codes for CASGPWTGVNEQFF.

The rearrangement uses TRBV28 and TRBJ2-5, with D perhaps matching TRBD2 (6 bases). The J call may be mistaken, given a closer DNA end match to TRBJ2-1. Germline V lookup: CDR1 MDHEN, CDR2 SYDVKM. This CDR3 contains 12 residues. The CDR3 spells CAHWGEVGEQFF. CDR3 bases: TGTGCTCATTGGGGGGAAGTTGGTGAGCAGTTCTTC.

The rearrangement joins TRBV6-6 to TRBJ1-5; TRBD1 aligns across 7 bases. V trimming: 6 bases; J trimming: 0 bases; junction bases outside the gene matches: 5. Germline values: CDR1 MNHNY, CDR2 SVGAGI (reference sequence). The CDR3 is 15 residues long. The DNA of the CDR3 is TGTGCCAGCAGCGAGGGGGCCGGTAGCAATCAGCCCCAGCATTTT. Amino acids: CASSEGAGSNQPQHF.

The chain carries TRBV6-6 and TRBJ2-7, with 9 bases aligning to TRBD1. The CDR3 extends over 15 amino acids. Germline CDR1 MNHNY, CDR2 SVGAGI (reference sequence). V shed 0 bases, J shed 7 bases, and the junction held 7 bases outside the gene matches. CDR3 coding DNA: TGTGCCAGCAGTTACTCGATACAGGGGGCGAGGGAGCAGTACTTC. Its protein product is CASSYSIQGAREQYF.

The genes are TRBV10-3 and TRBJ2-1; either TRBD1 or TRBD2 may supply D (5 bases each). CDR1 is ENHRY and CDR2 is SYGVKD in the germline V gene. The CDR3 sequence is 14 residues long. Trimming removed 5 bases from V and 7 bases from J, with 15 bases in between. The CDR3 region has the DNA TGTGCCATCAGTCCGGGACGTCAGGTGAATGAGCAGTTCTTC. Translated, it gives CAISPGRQVNEQFF.

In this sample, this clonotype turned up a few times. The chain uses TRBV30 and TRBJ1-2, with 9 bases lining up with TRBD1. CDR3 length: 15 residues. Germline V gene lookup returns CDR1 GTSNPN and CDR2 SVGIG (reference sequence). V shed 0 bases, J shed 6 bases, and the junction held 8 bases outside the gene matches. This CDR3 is CAWSVSYRGLHGYTF. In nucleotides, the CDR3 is TGTGCCTGGAGTGTTTCGTACAGGGGGCTTCATGGCTACACCTTC. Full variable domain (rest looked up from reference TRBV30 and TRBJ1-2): SQTIHQWPATLVQPVGSPLSLECTVEGTSNPNLYWYRQAAGRGLQLLFYSVGIGQISSEVPQNLSASRPQDRQFILSSKKLLLSDSGFYLCAWSVSYRGLHGYTFGSGTRLTVV.

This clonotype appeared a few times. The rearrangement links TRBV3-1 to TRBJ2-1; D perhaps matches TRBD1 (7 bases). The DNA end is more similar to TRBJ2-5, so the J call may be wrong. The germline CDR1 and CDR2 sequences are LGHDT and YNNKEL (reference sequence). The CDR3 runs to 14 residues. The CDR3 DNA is TGTGCCAGCAGCCTCAGGGGGACTCGGGAGACCCAGTACTTC. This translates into CASSLRGTRETQYF.

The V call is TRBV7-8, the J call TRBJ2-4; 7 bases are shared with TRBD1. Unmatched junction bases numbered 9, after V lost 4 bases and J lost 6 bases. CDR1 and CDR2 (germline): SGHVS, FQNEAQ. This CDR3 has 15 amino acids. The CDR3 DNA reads TGTGCCAGCAGCTCTCCAGGGGGAGTGGGAAACATTCAGTACTTC. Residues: CASSSPGGVGNIQYF.

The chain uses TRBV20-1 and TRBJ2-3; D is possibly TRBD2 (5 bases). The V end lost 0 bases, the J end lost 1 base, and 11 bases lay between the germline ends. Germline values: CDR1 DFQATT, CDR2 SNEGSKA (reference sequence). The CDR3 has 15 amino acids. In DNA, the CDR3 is TGCAGTGCTAGAGATCAAACAGCGGGCACAGATACGCAGTATTTT. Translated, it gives CSARDQTAGTDTQYF.

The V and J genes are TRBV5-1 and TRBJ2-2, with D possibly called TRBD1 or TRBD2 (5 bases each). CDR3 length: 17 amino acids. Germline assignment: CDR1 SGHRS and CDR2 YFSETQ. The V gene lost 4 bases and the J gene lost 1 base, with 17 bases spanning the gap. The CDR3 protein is CASSKADGTENTGELFF. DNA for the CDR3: TGCGCCAGCAGCAAGGCCGACGGGACGGAGAACACCGGGGAGCTGTTTTTT.

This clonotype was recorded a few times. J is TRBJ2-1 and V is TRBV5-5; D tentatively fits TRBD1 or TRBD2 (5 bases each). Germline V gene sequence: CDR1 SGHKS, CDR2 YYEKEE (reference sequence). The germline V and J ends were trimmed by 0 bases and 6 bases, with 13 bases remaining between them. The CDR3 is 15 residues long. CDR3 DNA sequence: TGTGCCAGCAGCTTGGCCTTAAACGGGGCCAATGAGCAGTTCTTC. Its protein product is CASSLALNGANEQFF.

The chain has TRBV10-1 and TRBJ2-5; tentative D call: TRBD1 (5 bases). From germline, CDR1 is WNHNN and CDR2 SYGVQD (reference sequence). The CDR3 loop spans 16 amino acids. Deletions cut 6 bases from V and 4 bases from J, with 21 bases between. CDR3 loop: CASRPCDRRVRETQYF. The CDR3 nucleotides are TGCGCCAGCAGACCCTGTGACAGACGGGTGAGAGAGACCCAGTACTTC.

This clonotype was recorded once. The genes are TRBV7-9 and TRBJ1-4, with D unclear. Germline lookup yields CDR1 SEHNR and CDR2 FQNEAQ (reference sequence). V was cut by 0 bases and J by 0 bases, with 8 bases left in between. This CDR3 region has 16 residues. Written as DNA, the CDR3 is TGTGCCAGCAGCTTAGCGCAAACAGCAACTAATGAAAAACTGTTTTTT. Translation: CASSLAQTATNEKLFF.

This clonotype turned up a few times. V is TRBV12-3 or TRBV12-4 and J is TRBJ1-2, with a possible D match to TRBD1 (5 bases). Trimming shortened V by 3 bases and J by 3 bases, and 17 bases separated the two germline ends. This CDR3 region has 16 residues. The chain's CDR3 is CASSLTARVGDYGYTF. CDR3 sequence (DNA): TGTGCCAGCAGTTTGACGGCCAGGGTTGGAGACTATGGCTACACCTTC.

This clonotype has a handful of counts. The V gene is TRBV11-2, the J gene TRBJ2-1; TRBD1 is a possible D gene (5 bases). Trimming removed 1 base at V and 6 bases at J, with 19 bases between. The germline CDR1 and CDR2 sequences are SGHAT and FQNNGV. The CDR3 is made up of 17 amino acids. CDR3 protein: CASSLVIGQGLRNEQFF. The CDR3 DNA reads TGTGCCAGCAGCTTAGTGATTGGCCAGGGTTTACGCAATGAGCAGTTCTTC.

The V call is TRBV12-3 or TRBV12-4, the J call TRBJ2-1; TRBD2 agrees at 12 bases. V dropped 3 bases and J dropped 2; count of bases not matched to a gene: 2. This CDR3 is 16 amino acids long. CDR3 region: CASSLGLAGPYNEQFF. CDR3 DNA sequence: TGTGCCAGCAGTTTGGGACTAGCGGGTCCCTACAATGAGCAGTTCTTC.

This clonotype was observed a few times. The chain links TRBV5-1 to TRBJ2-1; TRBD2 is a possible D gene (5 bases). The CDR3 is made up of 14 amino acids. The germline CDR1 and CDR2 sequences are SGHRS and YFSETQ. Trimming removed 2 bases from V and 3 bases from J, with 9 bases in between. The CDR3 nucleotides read TGCGCCAGCAGCTTACCGGGGATCTACAATGAGCAGTTCTTC. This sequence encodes CASSLPGIYNEQFF. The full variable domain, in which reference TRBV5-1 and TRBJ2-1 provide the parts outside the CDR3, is KAGVTQTPRYLIKTRGQQVTLSCSPISGHRSVSWYQQTPGQGLQFLFEYFSETQRNKGNFPGRFSGRQFSNSRSEMNVSTLELGDSALYLCASSLPGIYNEQFFGPGTRLTVL.

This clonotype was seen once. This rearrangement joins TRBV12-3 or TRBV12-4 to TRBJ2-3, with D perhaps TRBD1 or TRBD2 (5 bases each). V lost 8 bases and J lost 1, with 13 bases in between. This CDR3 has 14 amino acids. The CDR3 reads CASGAGAGTDTQYF. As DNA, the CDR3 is TGTGCCAGCGGCGCCGGGGCGGGCACAGATACGCAGTATTTT.

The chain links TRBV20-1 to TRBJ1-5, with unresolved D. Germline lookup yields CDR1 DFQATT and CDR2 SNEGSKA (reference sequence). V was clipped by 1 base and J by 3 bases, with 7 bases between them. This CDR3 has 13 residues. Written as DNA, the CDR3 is TGCAGTGCTAGAGTAGGATACAATCAGCCCCAGCATTTT. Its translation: CSARVGYNQPQHF.

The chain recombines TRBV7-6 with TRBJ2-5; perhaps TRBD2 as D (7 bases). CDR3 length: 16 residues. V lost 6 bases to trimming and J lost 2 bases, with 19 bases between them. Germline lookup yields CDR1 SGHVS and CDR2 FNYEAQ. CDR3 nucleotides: TGTGCCAGCAGGACCCCCCACGGGGGGCGGCAAGAGACCCAGTACTTC. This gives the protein CASRTPHGGRQETQYF.

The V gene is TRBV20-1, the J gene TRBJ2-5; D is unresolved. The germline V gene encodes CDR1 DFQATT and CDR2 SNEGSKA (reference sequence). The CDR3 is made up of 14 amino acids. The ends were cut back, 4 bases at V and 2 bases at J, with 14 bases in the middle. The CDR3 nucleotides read TGCAGTGCTAAAGGAGATCTGGGGCAAGAGACCCAGTACTTC. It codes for CSAKGDLGQETQYF.

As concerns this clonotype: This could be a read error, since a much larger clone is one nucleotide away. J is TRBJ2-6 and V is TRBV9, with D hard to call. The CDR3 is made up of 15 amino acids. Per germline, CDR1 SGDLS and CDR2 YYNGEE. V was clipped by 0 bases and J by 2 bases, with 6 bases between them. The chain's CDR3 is CASSVAGAGANVLTF. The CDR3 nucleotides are TGTGCCAGCAGCGTAGCGGGTGCTGGGGCCAACGTCCTGACTTTC.

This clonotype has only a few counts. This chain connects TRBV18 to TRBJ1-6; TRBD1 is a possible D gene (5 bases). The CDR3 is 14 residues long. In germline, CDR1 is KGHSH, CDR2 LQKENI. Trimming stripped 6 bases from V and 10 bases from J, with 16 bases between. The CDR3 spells CASSRRDSESPLHF. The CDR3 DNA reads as TGTGCCAGCTCTCGGAGGGACTCCGAATCACCCCTCCACTTT.

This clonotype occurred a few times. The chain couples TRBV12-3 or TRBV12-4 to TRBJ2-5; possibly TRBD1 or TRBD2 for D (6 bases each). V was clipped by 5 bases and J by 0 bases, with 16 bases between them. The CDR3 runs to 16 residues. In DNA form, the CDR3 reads TGTGCCAGCAGTCCCCAGGGGCTAGCGTACCAAGAGACCCAGTACTTC. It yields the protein CASSPQGLAYQETQYF.

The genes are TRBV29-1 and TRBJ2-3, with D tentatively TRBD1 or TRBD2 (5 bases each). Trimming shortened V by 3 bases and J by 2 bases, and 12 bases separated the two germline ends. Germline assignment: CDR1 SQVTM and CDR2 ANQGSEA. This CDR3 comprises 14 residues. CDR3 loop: CSVDSGATTDTQYF. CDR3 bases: TGCAGCGTTGACTCCGGGGCGACCACAGATACGCAGTATTTT.

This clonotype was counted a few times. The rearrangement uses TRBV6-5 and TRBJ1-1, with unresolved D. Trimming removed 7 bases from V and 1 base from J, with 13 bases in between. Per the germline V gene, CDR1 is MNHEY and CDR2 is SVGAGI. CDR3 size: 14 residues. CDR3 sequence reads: CASTLRTGNTEAFF. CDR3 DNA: TGTGCCAGCACTTTAAGGACGGGGAACACTGAAGCTTTCTTT.